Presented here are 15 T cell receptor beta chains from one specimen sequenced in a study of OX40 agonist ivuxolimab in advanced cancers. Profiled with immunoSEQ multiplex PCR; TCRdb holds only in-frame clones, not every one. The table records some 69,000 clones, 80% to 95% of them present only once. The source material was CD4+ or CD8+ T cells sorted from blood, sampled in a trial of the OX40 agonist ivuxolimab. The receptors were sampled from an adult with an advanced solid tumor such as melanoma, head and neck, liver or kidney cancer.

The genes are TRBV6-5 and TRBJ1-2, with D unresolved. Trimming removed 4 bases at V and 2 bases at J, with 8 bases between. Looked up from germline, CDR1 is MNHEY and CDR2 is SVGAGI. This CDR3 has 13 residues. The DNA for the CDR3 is TGTGCCAGCAGTTTGGGCACAAACTATGGCTACACCTTC. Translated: CASSLGTNYGYTF.

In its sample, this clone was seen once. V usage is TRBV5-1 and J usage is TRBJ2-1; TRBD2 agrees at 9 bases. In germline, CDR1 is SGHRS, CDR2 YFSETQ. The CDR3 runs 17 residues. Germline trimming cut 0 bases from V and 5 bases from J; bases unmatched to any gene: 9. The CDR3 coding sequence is TGCGCCAGCAGCTTGGCCTTATGGCGGGAGGGCCACAATGAGCAGTTCTTC. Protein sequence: CASSLALWREGHNEQFF.

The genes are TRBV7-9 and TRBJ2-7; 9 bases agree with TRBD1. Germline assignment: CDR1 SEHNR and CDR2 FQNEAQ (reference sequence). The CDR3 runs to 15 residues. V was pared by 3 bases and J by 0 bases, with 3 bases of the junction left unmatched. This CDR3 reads CASSLGQGLSYEQYF. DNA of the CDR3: TGTGCCAGCAGCTTGGGACAGGGTCTCTCCTACGAGCAGTACTTC.

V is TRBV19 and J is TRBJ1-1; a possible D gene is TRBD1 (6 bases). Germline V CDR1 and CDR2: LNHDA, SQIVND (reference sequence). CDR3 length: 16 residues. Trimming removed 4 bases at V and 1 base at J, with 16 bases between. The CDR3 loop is CASSTPSWGQNTEAFF. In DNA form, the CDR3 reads TGTGCCAGTAGTACCCCATCCTGGGGACAGAACACTGAAGCTTTCTTT. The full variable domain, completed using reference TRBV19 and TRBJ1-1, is DGGITQSPKYLFRKEGQNVTLSCEQNLNHDAMYWYRQDPGQGLRLIYYSQIVNDFQKGDIAEGYSVSREKKESFPLTVTSAQKNPTAFYLCASSTPSWGQNTEAFFGQGTRLTVV.

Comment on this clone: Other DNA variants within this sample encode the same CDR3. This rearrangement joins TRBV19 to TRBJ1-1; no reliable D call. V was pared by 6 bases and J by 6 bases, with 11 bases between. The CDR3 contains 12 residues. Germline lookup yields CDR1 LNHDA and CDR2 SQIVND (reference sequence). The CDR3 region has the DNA TGTGCCAGTAGGCCCCCCAAGTCTGAAGCTTTCTTT. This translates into CASRPPKSEAFF.

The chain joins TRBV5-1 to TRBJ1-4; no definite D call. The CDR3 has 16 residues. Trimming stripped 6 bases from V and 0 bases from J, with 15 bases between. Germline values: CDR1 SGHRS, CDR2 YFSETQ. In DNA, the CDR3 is TGCGCCAGCAACCACGGGATGGCCGCAACTAATGAAAAACTGTTTTTT. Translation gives CASNHGMAATNEKLFF. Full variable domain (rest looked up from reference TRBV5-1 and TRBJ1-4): KAGVTQTPRYLIKTRGQQVTLSCSPISGHRSVSWYQQTPGQGLQFLFEYFSETQRNKGNFPGRFSGRQFSNSRSEMNVSTLELGDSALYLCASNHGMAATNEKLFFGSGTQLSVL.

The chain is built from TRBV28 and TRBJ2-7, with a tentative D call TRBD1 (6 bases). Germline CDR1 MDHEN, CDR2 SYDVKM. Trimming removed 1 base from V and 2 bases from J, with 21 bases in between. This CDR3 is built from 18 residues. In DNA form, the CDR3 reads TGTGCCAGCAGTTTATTTTTAGGGATCACAGGGTTTACCTACGAGCAGTACTTC. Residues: CASSLFLGITGFTYEQYF.

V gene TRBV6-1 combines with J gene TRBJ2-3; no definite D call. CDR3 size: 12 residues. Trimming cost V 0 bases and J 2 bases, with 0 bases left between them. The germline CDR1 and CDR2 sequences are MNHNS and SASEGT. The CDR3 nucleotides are TGTGCCAGCAGTGAAGCCACAGATACGCAGTATTTT. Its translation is CASSEATDTQYF.

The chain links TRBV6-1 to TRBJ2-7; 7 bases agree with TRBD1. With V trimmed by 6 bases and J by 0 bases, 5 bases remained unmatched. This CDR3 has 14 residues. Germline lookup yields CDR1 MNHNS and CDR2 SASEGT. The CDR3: CASSDRASSYEQYF. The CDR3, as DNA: TGTGCCAGCAGCGACAGGGCGAGCTCCTACGAGCAGTACTTC.

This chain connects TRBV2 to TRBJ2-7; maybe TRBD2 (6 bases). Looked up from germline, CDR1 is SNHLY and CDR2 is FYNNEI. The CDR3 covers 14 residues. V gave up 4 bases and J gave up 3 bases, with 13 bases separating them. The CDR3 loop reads CASSAGTALYEQYF. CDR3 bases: TGTGCCAGCAGTGCCGGGACTGCCCTCTACGAGCAGTACTTC. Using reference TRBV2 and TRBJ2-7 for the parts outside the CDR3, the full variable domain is EPEVTQTPSHQVTQMGQEVILRCVPISNHLYFYWYRQILGQKVEFLVSFYNNEISEKSEIFDDQFSVERPDGSNFTLKIRSTKLEDSAMYFCASSAGTALYEQYFGPGTRLTVT.

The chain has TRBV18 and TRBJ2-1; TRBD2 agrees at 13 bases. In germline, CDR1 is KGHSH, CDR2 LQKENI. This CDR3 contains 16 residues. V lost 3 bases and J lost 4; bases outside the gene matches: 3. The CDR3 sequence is CASSPGLAGAYNEQFF. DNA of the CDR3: TGTGCCAGCTCACCTGGACTAGCGGGGGCATACAATGAGCAGTTCTTC.

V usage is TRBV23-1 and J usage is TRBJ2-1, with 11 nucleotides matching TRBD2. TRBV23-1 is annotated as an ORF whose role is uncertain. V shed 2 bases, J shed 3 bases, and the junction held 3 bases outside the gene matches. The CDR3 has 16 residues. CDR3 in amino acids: CASSQGTSGNYNEQFF. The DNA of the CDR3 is TGCGCCAGCAGTCAAGGGACTAGCGGAAACTACAATGAGCAGTTCTTC.

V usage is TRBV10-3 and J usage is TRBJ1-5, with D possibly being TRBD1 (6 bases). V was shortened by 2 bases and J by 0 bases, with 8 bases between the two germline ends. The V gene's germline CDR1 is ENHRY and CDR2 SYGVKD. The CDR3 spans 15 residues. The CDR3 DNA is TGTGCCATCAGTGAGGGACAGCATAGCAATCAGCCCCAGCATTTT. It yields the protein CAISEGQHSNQPQHF.

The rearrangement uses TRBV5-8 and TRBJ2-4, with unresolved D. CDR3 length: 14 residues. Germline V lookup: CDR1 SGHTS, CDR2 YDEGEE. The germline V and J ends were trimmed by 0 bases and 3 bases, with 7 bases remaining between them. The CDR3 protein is CASSLVGGKNIQYF. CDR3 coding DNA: TGTGCCAGCAGCTTGGTGGGCGGCAAAAACATTCAGTACTTC.

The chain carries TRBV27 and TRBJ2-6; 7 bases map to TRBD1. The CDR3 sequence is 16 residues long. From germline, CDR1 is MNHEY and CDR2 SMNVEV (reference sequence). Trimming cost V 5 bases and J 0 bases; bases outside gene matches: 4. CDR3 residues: CASSPDRASGANVLTF. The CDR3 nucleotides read TGTGCCAGCAGTCCCGACAGGGCCTCTGGGGCCAACGTCCTGACTTTC.